Listed below are T cell receptor beta chains from one sample, sequenced in a study of response to subunit inactivated influenza vaccine. One entry per CDR3 protein, called by TCRdb with MiXCR from the RT-PCR reads. The sample consists of 650,000 to 850,000 distinct CDR3 sequences, around 14% of them appearing once. The sample consisted of PBMCs from blood, taken 14 to 15 days before vaccination. The receptors originated from a man in his fifties or sixties who received an inactivated influenza vaccine. The CDR3 runs from the conserved cysteine through the conserved F or W.

j_call: TRBJ2-6; v_call: TRBV6-2/TRBV6-3; cdr3_aa: CASSYSRLSGANVLTF
j_call: TRBJ2-7; v_call: TRBV6-2/TRBV6-3; cdr3_aa: CASSQEASGTVEQYF
j_call: TRBJ1-6; v_call: TRBV20-1; cdr3_aa: CSARTAHSSNSPLHF
j_call: TRBJ1-2; v_call: TRBV2; cdr3_aa: CASSDGGRHYGYTF
j_call: TRBJ1-6; v_call: TRBV20-1; cdr3_aa: CSATFSDPINSPLHF
j_call: TRBJ2-5; v_call: TRBV7-9; cdr3_aa: CASPKRGQGIQETQYF
j_call: TRBJ1-1; v_call: TRBV2; cdr3_aa: CASNGPGGTTEAFF
j_call: TRBJ1-3; v_call: TRBV7-9; cdr3_aa: CASSLLRGSGNTIYF
j_call: TRBJ1-5; v_call: TRBV9; cdr3_aa: CASSPLGGKNQPQHF
j_call: TRBJ2-1; v_call: TRBV10-3; cdr3_aa: CAIRRQGENEQFF
j_call: TRBJ2-1; v_call: TRBV25-1; cdr3_aa: CASSESDRPHDEQFF
j_call: TRBJ2-3; v_call: TRBV7-9; cdr3_aa: CASSPLLAGTDTQYF
j_call: TRBJ1-2; v_call: TRBV7-9; cdr3_aa: CASTLGTDGYTF
j_call: TRBJ2-7; v_call: TRBV27; cdr3_aa: CASSSGLAGYEQYF
j_call: TRBJ1-2; v_call: TRBV11-2; cdr3_aa: CASSLVNTGNYGYTF
j_call: TRBJ2-1; v_call: TRBV20-1; cdr3_aa: CSARSLASGNEQFF
j_call: TRBJ2-7; v_call: TRBV6-5; cdr3_aa: CASSYSGTGPGEQYF
j_call: TRBJ2-7; v_call: TRBV10-2; cdr3_aa: CASFSSGTFSGSPYEQYF
j_call: TRBJ1-2; v_call: TRBV6-6; cdr3_aa: CASSIDYGYTF
j_call: TRBJ2-1; v_call: TRBV7-9; cdr3_aa: CASGPWKSSYNEQFF
j_call: TRBJ2-5; v_call: TRBV10-3; cdr3_aa: CAISLRVAGQETQYF
j_call: TRBJ2-1; v_call: TRBV7-9; cdr3_aa: CASEPSGGADEQFF
j_call: TRBJ2-7; v_call: TRBV5-6; cdr3_aa: CASALAGLSYEQYF
j_call: TRBJ2-6; v_call: TRBV11-2; cdr3_aa: CASIRGPHSGANVLTF
j_call: TRBJ2-3; v_call: TRBV20-1; cdr3_aa: CSASHPGTGTQYF